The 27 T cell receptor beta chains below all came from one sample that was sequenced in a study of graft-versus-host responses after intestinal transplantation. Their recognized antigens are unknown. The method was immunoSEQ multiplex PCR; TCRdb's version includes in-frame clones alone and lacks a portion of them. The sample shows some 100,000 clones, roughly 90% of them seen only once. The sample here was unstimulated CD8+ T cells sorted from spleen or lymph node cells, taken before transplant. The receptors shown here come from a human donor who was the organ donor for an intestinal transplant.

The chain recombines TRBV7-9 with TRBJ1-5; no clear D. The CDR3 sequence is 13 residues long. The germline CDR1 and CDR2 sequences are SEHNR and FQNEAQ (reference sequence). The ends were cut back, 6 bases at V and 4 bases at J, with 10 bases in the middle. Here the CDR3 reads CASRAGGNQPQHF. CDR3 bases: TGTGCCAGCAGGGCAGGCGGGAATCAGCCCCAGCATTTT.

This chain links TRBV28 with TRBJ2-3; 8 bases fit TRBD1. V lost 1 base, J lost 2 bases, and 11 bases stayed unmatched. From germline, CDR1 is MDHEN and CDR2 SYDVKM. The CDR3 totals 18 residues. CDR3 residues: CASSLLITGQGATDTQYF. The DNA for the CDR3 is TGTGCCAGCAGTTTATTAATCACTGGGCAGGGGGCCACAGATACGCAGTATTTT.

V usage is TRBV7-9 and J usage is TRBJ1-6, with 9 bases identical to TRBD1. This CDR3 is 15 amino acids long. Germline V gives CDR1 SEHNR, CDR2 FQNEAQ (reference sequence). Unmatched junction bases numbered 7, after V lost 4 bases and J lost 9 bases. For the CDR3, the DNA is TGTGCCAGCAGCTATGACAGGGGGTTTTTTTCACCCCTCCACTTT. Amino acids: CASSYDRGFFSPLHF.

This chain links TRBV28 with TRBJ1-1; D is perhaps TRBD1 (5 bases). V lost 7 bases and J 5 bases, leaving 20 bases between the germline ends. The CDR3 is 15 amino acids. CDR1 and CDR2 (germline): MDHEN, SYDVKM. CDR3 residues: CASTPVGGVGTEAFF. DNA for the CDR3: TGTGCCAGCACCCCAGTGGGGGGGGTGGGGACTGAAGCTTTCTTT.

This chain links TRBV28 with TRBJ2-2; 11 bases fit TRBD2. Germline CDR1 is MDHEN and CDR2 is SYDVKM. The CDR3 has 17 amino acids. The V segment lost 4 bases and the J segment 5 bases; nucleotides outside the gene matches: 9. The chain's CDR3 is CASSSPTSGSSTGELFF. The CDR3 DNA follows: TGTGCCAGCAGTTCTCCTACTAGCGGGAGCTCTACCGGGGAGCTGTTTTTT.

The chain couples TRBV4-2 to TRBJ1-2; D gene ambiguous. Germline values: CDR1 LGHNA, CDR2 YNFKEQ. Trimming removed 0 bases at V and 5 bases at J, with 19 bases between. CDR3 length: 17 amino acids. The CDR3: CASSQDPLRRRLYGYTF. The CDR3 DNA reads TGTGCCAGCAGCCAAGATCCCCTCCGACGGAGGTTATATGGCTACACCTTC.

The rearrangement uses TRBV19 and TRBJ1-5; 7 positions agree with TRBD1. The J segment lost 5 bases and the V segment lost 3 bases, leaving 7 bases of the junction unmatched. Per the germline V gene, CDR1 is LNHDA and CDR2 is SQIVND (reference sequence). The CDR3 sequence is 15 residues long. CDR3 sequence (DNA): TGTGCCAGTAGTATGTGGCAGGGGGAGGATCAGCCCCAGCATTTT. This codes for CASSMWQGEDQPQHF.

The CDR3 sequence is CASSLVWDRGRILTYNEQFF. The CDR3, as DNA: TGTGCCAGCAGCTTGGTCTGGGACAGGGGGCGAATTCTTACCTACAATGAGCAGTTCTTC. This sequence joins TRBV5-4 and TRBJ2-1; 12 bases fit TRBD1. This CDR3 region has 20 residues. The J segment lost 2 bases and the V segment lost 0 bases, leaving 12 bases of the junction unmatched. In germline, CDR1 is SGHNT, CDR2 YYREEE (reference sequence).

CDR3 amino acids: CASSLSGIAGGNEQFF. CDR3 sequence (DNA): TGTGCCAGCAGTTTATCAGGGATAGCGGGAGGCAATGAGCAGTTCTTC. The chain uses TRBV28 and TRBJ2-1, with 10 bases lining up with TRBD2. Germline V lookup: CDR1 MDHEN, CDR2 SYDVKM. The junction had 6 bases not matched to a gene; V was cut back by 1 base and J by 6 bases. CDR3 size: 16 residues.

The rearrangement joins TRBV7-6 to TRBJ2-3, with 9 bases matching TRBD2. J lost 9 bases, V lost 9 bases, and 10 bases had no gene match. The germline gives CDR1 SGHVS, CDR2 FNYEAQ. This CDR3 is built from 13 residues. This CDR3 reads CASGTSISVTQYF. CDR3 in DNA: TGTGCCAGTGGGACTAGCATATCAGTCACGCAGTATTTT.

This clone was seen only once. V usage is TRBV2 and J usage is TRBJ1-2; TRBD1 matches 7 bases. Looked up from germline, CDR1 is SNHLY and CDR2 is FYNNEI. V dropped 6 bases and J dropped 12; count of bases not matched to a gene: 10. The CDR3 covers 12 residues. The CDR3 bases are TGTGCCAGCAGGACAGGGTTCTTTGGGGACACCTTC. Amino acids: CASRTGFFGDTF.

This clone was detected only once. The CDR3 DNA reads as TGCAGCGCATACGGACAGGGGGCGAATGATGGCTACACCTTC. Amino acid sequence: CSAYGQGANDGYTF. The chain is built from TRBV29-1 and TRBJ1-2; 11 nucleotides agree with TRBD1. J lost 6 bases, V lost 7 bases, and 10 bases had no gene match. Germline V CDR1 and CDR2: SQVTM, ANQGSEA. This CDR3 contains 14 residues.

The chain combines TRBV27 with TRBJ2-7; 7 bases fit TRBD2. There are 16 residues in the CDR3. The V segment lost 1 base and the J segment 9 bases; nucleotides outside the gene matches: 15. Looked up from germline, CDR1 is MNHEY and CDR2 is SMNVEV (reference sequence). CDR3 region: CASSLYFRQGGPWQYF. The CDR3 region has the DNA TGTGCCAGCAGTTTATATTTCCGGCAGGGAGGGCCTTGGCAGTACTTC.

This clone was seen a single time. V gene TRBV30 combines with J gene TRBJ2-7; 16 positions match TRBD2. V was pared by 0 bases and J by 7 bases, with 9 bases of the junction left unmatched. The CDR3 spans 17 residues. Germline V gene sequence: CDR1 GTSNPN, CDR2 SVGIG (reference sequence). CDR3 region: CAWSVPGLAGGPQEQYF. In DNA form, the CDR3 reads TGTGCCTGGAGTGTGCCGGGACTAGCGGGAGGGCCTCAAGAGCAGTACTTC.

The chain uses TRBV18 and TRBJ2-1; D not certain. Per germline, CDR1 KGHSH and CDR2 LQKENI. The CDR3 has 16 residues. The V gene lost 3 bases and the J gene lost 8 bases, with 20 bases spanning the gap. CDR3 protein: CASSPFGGWHWDEQFF. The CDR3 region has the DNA TGTGCCAGCTCACCCTTTGGCGGCTGGCATTGGGATGAGCAGTTCTTC.

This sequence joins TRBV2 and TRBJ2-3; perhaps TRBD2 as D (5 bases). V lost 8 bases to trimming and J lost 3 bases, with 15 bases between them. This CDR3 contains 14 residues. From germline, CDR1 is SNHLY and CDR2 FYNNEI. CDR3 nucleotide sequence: TGTGCCAGCTCCCCCATGGGGAGAACAGATACGCAGTATTTT. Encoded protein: CASSPMGRTDTQYF.

CDR3 protein: CASSVEPGLAGSYNEQFF. The CDR3 DNA reads TGTGCCAGCAGCGTAGAACCCGGACTAGCGGGCTCCTACAATGAGCAGTTCTTC. J is TRBJ2-1 and V is TRBV9, with TRBD2 matching over 11 bases. The CDR3 length is 18 residues. Germline V lookup: CDR1 SGDLS, CDR2 YYNGEE. The ends lost 0 bases at V and 0 bases at J; junction bases unmatched: 5.

The CDR3 is CASSDPDKINTGELFF. In nucleotides, the CDR3 is TGTGCCAGCAGTGATCCGGACAAGATTAACACCGGGGAGCTGTTTTTT. The chain joins TRBV2 to TRBJ2-2; D may be TRBD1 (5 bases). This CDR3 is 16 amino acids long. Germline CDR1 is SNHLY and CDR2 is FYNNEI. V shed 3 bases and J shed 2 bases, with 13 bases lying between them.

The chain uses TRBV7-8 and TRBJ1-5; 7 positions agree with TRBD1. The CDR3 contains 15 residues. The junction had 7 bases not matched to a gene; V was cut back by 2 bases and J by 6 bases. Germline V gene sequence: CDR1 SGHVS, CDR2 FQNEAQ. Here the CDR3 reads CASSLCSTGCQPQHF. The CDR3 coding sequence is TGTGCCAGCAGCTTATGTTCGACAGGGTGTCAGCCCCAGCATTTT.

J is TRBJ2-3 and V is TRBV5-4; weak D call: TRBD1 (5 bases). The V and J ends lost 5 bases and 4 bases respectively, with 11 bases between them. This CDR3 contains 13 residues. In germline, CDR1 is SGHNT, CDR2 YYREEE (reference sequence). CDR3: CASRAGLSDTQYF. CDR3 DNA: TGTGCCAGCAGAGCAGGGCTCTCAGATACGCAGTATTTT.

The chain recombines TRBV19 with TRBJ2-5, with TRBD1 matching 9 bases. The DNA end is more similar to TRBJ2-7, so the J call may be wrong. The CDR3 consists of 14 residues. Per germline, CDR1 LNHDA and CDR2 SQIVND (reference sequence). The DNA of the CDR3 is TGTGCCAGTAGCCCTGGGACAGGGAGCTACGAGCAGTACTTC. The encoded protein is CASSPGTGSYEQYF.

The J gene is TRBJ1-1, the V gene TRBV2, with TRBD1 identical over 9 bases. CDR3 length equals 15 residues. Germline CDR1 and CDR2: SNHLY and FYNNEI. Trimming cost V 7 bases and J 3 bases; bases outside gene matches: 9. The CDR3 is CASTWTGERDTEAFF. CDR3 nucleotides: TGTGCCAGCACATGGACAGGGGAAAGGGACACTGAAGCTTTCTTT.

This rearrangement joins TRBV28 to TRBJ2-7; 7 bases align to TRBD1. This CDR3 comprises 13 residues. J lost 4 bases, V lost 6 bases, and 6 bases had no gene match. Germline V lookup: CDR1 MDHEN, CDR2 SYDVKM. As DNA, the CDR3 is TGTGCCAGCAGCCCGGGACAGCTATACGAGCAGTACTTC. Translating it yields CASSPGQLYEQYF.

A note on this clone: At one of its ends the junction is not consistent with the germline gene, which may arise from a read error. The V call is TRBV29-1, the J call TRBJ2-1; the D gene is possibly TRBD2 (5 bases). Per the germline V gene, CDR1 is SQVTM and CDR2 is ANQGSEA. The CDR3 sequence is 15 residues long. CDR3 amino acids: CNVEPSGDQHNEQFF. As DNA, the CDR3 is TGCAACGTTGAACCTTCCGGGGATCAGCACAATGAGCAGTTCTTC.

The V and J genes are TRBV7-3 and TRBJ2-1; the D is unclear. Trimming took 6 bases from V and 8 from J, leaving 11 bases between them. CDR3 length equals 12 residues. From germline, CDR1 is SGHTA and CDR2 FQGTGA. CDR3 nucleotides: TGTGCCAGCAGTTCAATACACCATGAGCAGTTCTTC. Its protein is CASSSIHHEQFF. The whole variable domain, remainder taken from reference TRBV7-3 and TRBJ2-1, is GAGVSQTPSNKVTEKGKYVELRCDPISGHTALYWYRQSLGQGPEFLIYFQGTGAADDSGLPNDRFFAVRPEGSVSTLKIQRTERGDSAVYLCASSSIHHEQFFGPGTRLTVL.

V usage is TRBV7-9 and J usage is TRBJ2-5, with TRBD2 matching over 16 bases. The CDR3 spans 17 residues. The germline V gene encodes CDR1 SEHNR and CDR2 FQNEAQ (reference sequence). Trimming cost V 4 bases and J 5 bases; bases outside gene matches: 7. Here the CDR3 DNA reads TGTGCCAGCAGCTCGGGACTAGCGGGAGGGGCTAAGGAGACCCAGTACTTC. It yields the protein CASSSGLAGGAKETQYF.

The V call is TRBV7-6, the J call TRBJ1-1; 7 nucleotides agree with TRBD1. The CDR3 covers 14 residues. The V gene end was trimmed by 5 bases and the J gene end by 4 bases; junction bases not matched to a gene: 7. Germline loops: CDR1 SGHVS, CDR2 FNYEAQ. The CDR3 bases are TGTGCCAGCAGCGGAGGGGGCGGGTTCACTGAAGCTTTCTTT. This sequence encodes CASSGGGGFTEAFF.